These 27 T cell receptor beta chains were all obtained from the same sample, sequenced in a study of blood T cell repertoires in COVID-19. The method was immunoSEQ multiplex PCR; TCRdb's version includes in-frame clones alone and lacks a portion of them. The table records roughly 260,000 clones, about 80% of them present only once. What was sequenced was PBMCs or T cells enriched from blood (not recorded which). The source of these receptors is a woman aged 40 to 50 who had been exposed to COVID-19.

This clone came up once. The V and J genes are TRBV7-9 and TRBJ2-1, with D hard to call. The ends were cut back, 1 base at V and 7 bases at J, with 8 bases in the middle. CDR1 SEHNR and CDR2 FQNEAQ come from the germline V gene (reference sequence). The CDR3 is 13 amino acids. CDR3 region: CASSLEPRNEQFF. In DNA form, the CDR3 reads TGTGCCAGCAGCTTAGAACCGAGGAATGAGCAGTTCTTC.

The chain recombines TRBV11-3 with TRBJ2-3; the D is unclear. The ends were cut back, 0 bases at V and 10 bases at J, with 8 bases in the middle. The germline V gene encodes CDR1 SGHNT and CDR2 YENEEA. CDR3 length equals 12 residues. This CDR3 is CASSLDRGPQYF. For the CDR3, the DNA is TGTGCCAGCAGCTTAGATCGAGGTCCGCAGTATTTT.

The chain recombines TRBV3-1 (or the pseudogene TRBV3-2) with TRBJ1-2; no firm D call. Per the germline V gene, CDR1 is LGHDT and CDR2 is YNNKEL (reference sequence). The CDR3 has 14 residues. V lost 0 bases to trimming and J lost 3 bases, with 8 bases between them. In nucleotides, the CDR3 is TGTGCCAGCAGCCAAGATCGCGGAGACTATGGCTACACCTTC. It encodes CASSQDRGDYGYTF.

This chain uses TRBV15 with TRBJ1-1, with D unclear. Deletions cut 0 bases from V and 4 bases from J, with 9 bases between. This CDR3 region has 14 residues. Germline V gene lookup returns CDR1 LNHNV and CDR2 YYDKDF (reference sequence). The CDR3 loop is CATSREEASTEAFF. The CDR3 DNA follows: TGTGCCACCAGCAGAGAAGAGGCGAGCACTGAAGCTTTCTTT.

This clone appeared a single time. The chain uses TRBV7-2 and TRBJ2-2; 12 bases match TRBD2. CDR1 and CDR2 from the germline V gene are SGHTA and FQGNSA. The CDR3 covers 17 residues. Trimming took 0 bases from V and 7 from J; bases not matched to a gene: 6. The CDR3 sequence is CASSLARLAGGSGELFF. The CDR3 DNA reads as TGTGCCAGCAGCTTAGCGCGGCTAGCGGGGGGGAGCGGGGAGCTGTTTTTT.

The chain has TRBV3-1 (or the pseudogene TRBV3-2) and TRBJ2-1, with 9 bases matching TRBD2. From germline, CDR1 is LGHDT and CDR2 YNNKEL (reference sequence). After removal of 0 bases from V and 5 bases from J, the junction contained 2 bases not matched to a gene. The CDR3 is 15 amino acids. The CDR3 DNA sequence: TGTGCCAGCAGCCAAGAGTTAGCGGGGGACAATGAGCAGTTCTTC. Residues: CASSQELAGDNEQFF.

This rearrangement joins TRBV6-5 to TRBJ1-6; D unresolved. This CDR3 comprises 15 residues. From germline, CDR1 is MNHEY and CDR2 SVGAGI. Trimming took off 2 bases at V and 5 bases at J, with 10 bases between the two ends. CDR3 protein: CASSYDPRDNSPLHF. The CDR3, as DNA: TGTGCCAGCAGTTACGACCCGAGGGATAATTCACCCCTCCACTTT.

The V gene is TRBV14, the J gene TRBJ1-5, with TRBD1 identical over 7 bases. Trimming at V came to 2 bases and at J to 4 bases, leaving 5 bases not matched to a gene. CDR1 SGHDN and CDR2 FVKESK come from the germline V gene. CDR3 length equals 15 residues. This CDR3 reads CASSQTTGENQPQHF. In DNA form, the CDR3 reads TGTGCCAGCAGCCAAACCACAGGGGAGAATCAGCCCCAGCATTTT.

This chain connects TRBV3-1 (or the pseudogene TRBV3-2) to TRBJ1-3; a possible D gene is TRBD1 (6 bases). Trimming removed 4 bases at V and 0 bases at J, with 10 bases between. Looked up from germline, CDR1 is LGHDT and CDR2 is YNNKEL (reference sequence). The CDR3 is 15 residues long. The CDR3 here is CASSRTGFSGNTIYF. CDR3 coding DNA: TGTGCCAGCAGCCGTACAGGGTTCTCTGGAAACACCATATATTTT.

This sequence joins TRBV12-5 and TRBJ2-7; 10 nucleotides match TRBD2. This CDR3 contains 17 residues. Germline CDR1 is LGHNT and CDR2 is FRNRAP. V lost 5 bases and J lost 2; bases outside the gene matches: 12. The CDR3 loop is CASGPSRAGGSTYEQYF. In nucleotides, the CDR3 is TGTGCTAGTGGTCCCTCCCGAGCGGGGGGGTCGACCTACGAGCAGTACTTC.

In its sample, this clone was seen once. V gene TRBV2 combines with J gene TRBJ2-5; TRBD2 matches at 9 bases. With 3 bases clipped from V and 5 bases from J, the junction kept 4 bases outside the gene matches. Germline V lookup: CDR1 SNHLY, CDR2 FYNNEI. The CDR3 is 14 residues long. Written as DNA, the CDR3 is TGTGCCAGCAGTGATGGACTAGCGACGGAGACCCAGTACTTC. The encoded protein is CASSDGLATETQYF.

The chain links TRBV6-4 to TRBJ1-2, with 7 nucleotides matching TRBD1. The CDR3 contains 14 residues. Unmatched junction bases numbered 4, after V lost 6 bases and J lost 0 bases. Germline assignment: CDR1 MRHNA and CDR2 SNTAGT. The CDR3 sequence: CASRRDSTNYGYTF. The DNA of the CDR3 is TGTGCCAGCAGGCGGGACAGCACTAACTATGGCTACACCTTC.

The V gene is TRBV19, the J gene TRBJ2-1, with TRBD2 matching over 11 bases. Germline V gene sequence: CDR1 LNHDA, CDR2 SQIVND (reference sequence). The V and J ends lost 7 bases and 6 bases, in that order; junction bases with no gene match: 8. The CDR3 length is 15 residues. The CDR3 sequence: CASKPLAGGSNEQFF. Written as DNA, the CDR3 is TGTGCCAGTAAACCTCTAGCGGGGGGTTCCAATGAGCAGTTCTTC.

The rearrangement uses TRBV5-1 and TRBJ2-2; the D gene is possibly TRBD2 (6 bases). The V gene's germline CDR1 is SGHRS and CDR2 YFSETQ. This CDR3 has 15 residues. The V and J ends lost 0 bases and 7 bases respectively, with 13 bases between them. CDR3 sequence: CASSLDEAGSGELFF. The DNA of the CDR3 is TGCGCCAGCAGCTTGGATGAGGCGGGAAGCGGGGAGCTGTTTTTT.

This chain connects TRBV3-1 (or the pseudogene TRBV3-2) to TRBJ1-1; D remains ambiguous. This CDR3 contains 13 residues. Germline V lookup: CDR1 LGHDT, CDR2 YNNKEL (reference sequence). V gave up 1 base and J gave up 7 bases, with 10 bases separating them. In DNA, the CDR3 is TGTGCCAGCAGCCAAGGTGTCGGCGGTGAAGCTTTCTTT. It specifies CASSQGVGGEAFF.

The chain joins TRBV6-5 to TRBJ2-3; 7 nucleotides line up with TRBD2. This CDR3 is 14 amino acids long. The germline V gene has CDR1 MNHEY and CDR2 SVGAGI. CDR3 amino acids: CALERGFNTDTQYF. The CDR3 nucleotides are TGTGCTCTGGAGCGGGGATTTAACACAGATACGCAGTATTTT.

V usage is TRBV5-1 and J usage is TRBJ1-5; tentative D call: TRBD1 (6 bases). V lost 0 bases, J lost 7 bases, and 14 bases lay in between. The CDR3 has 15 amino acids. Germline lookup yields CDR1 SGHRS and CDR2 YFSETQ. The DNA for the CDR3 is TGCGCCAGCAGCTTGGTTGCAGGGGCTGGCCAGCCCCAGCATTTT. It translates to CASSLVAGAGQPQHF. The full variable domain, its missing parts supplied by reference TRBV5-1 and TRBJ1-5, is KAGVTQTPRYLIKTRGQQVTLSCSPISGHRSVSWYQQTPGQGLQFLFEYFSETQRNKGNFPGRFSGRQFSNSRSEMNVSTLELGDSALYLCASSLVAGAGQPQHFGDGTRLSIL.

Here the CDR3 reads CASSQDLNYEQYF. The CDR3 DNA is TGCGCCAGCAGCCAAGATTTAAACTACGAGCAGTACTTC. The chain has TRBV4-3 and TRBJ2-7; D unresolved. Trimming cost V 0 bases and J 3 bases, with 6 bases left between them. This CDR3 has 13 amino acids. CDR1 and CDR2 (germline): LGHNA, YSLEER.

This clone has a handful of counts. The chain employs TRBV14 and TRBJ2-1; 8 nucleotides align to TRBD2. Germline CDR1 reads SGHDN; CDR2 reads FVKESK. There are 20 residues in the CDR3. The V gene end was trimmed by 1 base and the J gene end by 7 bases; junction bases not matched to a gene: 21. This chain's CDR3 is CASSQGSSGGAYLARNEQFF. DNA of the CDR3: TGTGCCAGCAGCCAAGGGTCCTCCGGGGGGGCCTACTTGGCACGGAATGAGCAGTTCTTC.

The V and J genes are TRBV2 and TRBJ1-5, with D maybe TRBD1 (5 bases). V was shortened by 7 bases and J by 1 base, with 11 bases between the two germline ends. Germline lookup yields CDR1 SNHLY and CDR2 FYNNEI. CDR3 length: 14 residues. This CDR3 reads CASTGGGSNQPQHF. In nucleotides, the CDR3 is TGTGCCAGCACCGGGGGGGGGAGCAATCAGCCCCAGCATTTT.

The chain is built from TRBV28 and TRBJ2-7; D might be TRBD1 (5 bases). The CDR3 spans 10 residues. The germline V gene encodes CDR1 MDHEN and CDR2 SYDVKM. Trimming cost V 8 bases and J 4 bases, with 6 bases left between them. For the CDR3, the DNA is TGTGCCAGCCCAGGGTACGAGCAGTACTTC. Amino acid sequence: CASPGYEQYF. The full variable domain, its missing parts supplied by reference TRBV28 and TRBJ2-7, is DVKVTQSSRYLVKRTGEKVFLECVQDMDHENMFWYRQDPGLGLRLIYFSYDVKMKEKGDIPEGYSVSREKKERFSLILESASTNQTSMYLCASPGYEQYFGPGTRLTVT.

This chain joins TRBV27 and TRBJ1-1; D is uncertain. This CDR3 has 13 amino acids. Germline lookup yields CDR1 MNHEY and CDR2 SMNVEV (reference sequence). Trimming removed 5 bases at V and 1 base at J, with 8 bases between. CDR3 sequence reads: CASSPQWNTEAFF. DNA of the CDR3: TGTGCCAGCAGTCCCCAATGGAACACTGAAGCTTTCTTT.

V usage is TRBV2 and J usage is TRBJ1-2; perhaps TRBD1 as D (5 bases). CDR3 length: 13 residues. CDR1 SNHLY and CDR2 FYNNEI come from the germline V gene. Trimming removed 4 bases at V and 5 bases at J, with 11 bases between. DNA for the CDR3: TGTGCCAGCAGTGCGGGCAGGGATTATGGCTACACCTTC. It specifies CASSAGRDYGYTF.

V gene TRBV5-6 combines with J gene TRBJ2-7; D is possibly TRBD2 (5 bases). Between the trimmed V and J ends, which lost 9 bases and 7 bases, there was a span of 29 bases. Germline values: CDR1 SGHDT, CDR2 YYEEEE. There are 16 residues in the CDR3. The CDR3 reads CAIEPQGGRLLAEQYF. As DNA, the CDR3 is TGTGCCATCGAACCCCAAGGAGGTAGACTGTTGGCGGAGCAGTACTTC. The full variable domain, with the rest looked up from reference TRBV5-6 and TRBJ2-7, is DAGVTQSPTHLIKTRGQQVTLRCSPKSGHDTVSWYQQALGQGPQFIFQYYEEEERQRGNFPDRFSGHQFPNYSSELNVNALLLGDSALYLCAIEPQGGRLLAEQYFGPGTRLTVT.

The chain recombines TRBV12-3 or TRBV12-4 with TRBJ2-7; D unclear. The CDR3 consists of 12 residues. Trimming removed 6 bases at V and 4 bases at J, with 10 bases between. CDR3 residues: CASSLKRYEQYF. CDR3 nucleotide sequence: TGTGCCAGCAGCCTAAAACGTTACGAGCAGTACTTC.

The CDR3 region has the DNA TGTGCCAGCAGTGGTGACAGGGGTTCTTCACCCCTCCACTTT. Translated: CASSGDRGSSPLHF. The chain employs TRBV2 and TRBJ1-6; 8 positions agree with TRBD1. The V gene end was trimmed by 4 bases and the J gene end by 9 bases; junction bases not matched to a gene: 5. In germline, CDR1 is SNHLY, CDR2 FYNNEI. CDR3 length equals 14 residues.

The chain combines TRBV4-3 with TRBJ2-1; the D gene is possibly TRBD2 (6 bases). The germline CDR1 and CDR2 sequences are LGHNA and YSLEER. Trimming stripped 1 base from V and 8 bases from J, with 18 bases between. The CDR3 extends over 16 amino acids. CDR3 sequence reads: CASSQGGAGVGDEQFF. The CDR3 DNA reads as TGCGCCAGCAGCCAAGGGGGAGCGGGTGTAGGGGATGAGCAGTTCTTC.